A single T cell receptor beta chain is shown here with its context. Its target is unknown. V was trimmed by 0 bases and J by 0 bases, leaving 6 bases between them. Germline V gene data show CDR1 as ENHRY and CDR2 as SYGVKD. This CDR3 is 15 amino acids long. This sample is part of a study of cytomegalovirus exposure and HLA in healthy donors. Across the whole study: About 85 million unique TCR sequences came from HLA-typed donors in an early release. Most donors, roughly 77% of 398 genotyped, fell in the Caucasian-associated ancestry cluster. The study's findings and limits: As a later analysis showed, a missense DCLRE1C variant was linked to trimming of TCR beta V- and J-genes. Per published reports, the classifier diagnosed cytomegalovirus status with high specificity and sensitivity.

The PCR made use of 60 Vbeta and 13 Jbeta primers. TCRdb keeps only in-frame clones here, not all; method: immunoSEQ multiplex PCR. The ten most abundant clones cover 2.1% of a sample with around 150,000 clones. V and J are TRBV10-3 and TRBJ1-5; no definite D call. This clonotype was sampled from a man aged 30 to 39 in good health and CMV-seronegative. The material sequenced was PBMCs. The CDR3, as DNA: TGTGCCATCAGTGAGTCTAGTTTTAGCAATCAGCCCCAGCATTTT. Translating gives CAISESSFSNQPQHF.